The sample holds a few counts of the clone carrying this TCR beta chain. CDR3 size: 13 residues. V dropped 2 bases and J dropped 5; count of bases not matched to a gene: 2. Germline V gene sequence: CDR1 SGHRS, CDR2 YFSETQ. Stated time point: patch test 1, 2 weeks after DPC sensitization. Sample treatment: therapeutic diphenylcyclopropenone sensitization with weekly scalp DPC. This record comes from a study of human T cells and chemical hapten exposure. Study as a whole: Upper-back patch tests with 0.01% DPC were read at 6 days.

TCRdb reprocessed the RACE reads with MiXCR, giving one entry per CDR3 protein. The sample lists more than 150,000 distinct CDR3 sequences, around 15% occurring once. The rearrangement uses TRBV5-1 and TRBJ2-5; 8 positions agree with TRBD2. The clonotype comes from a woman in her twenties or thirties with alopecia areata. Some clones in this sample may be carry-over from other donors' samples. This sample comprised whole blood, obtained in connection with sensitization to the hapten diphenylcyclopropenone (DPC). The CDR3 DNA sequence: TGCGCCAGCAGCTTCGGGAGGGCCGAGACCCAGTACTTC. Protein product: CASSFGRAETQYF.